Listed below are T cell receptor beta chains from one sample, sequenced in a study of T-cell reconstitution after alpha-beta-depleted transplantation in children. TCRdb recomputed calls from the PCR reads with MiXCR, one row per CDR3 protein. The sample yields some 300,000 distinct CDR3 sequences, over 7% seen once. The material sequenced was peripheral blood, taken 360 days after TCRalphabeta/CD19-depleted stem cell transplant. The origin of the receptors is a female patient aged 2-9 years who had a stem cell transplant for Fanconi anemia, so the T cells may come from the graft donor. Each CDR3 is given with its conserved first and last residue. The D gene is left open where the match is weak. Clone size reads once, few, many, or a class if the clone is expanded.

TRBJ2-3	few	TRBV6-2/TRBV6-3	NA	CASSRGETTDTQYF	TGTGCCAGCAGTAGGGGTGAGACCACAGATACGCAGTATTTT
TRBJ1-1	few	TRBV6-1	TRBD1	CASRLGTADTEAFF	TGTGCCAGCAGACTTGGGACAGCGGACACTGAAGCTTTCTTT
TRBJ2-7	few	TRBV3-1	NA	CASSQKQAYPSYEQYF	TGTGCCAGCAGCCAAAAACAGGCCTACCCTTCCTACGAGCAGTACTTC
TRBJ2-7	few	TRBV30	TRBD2	CAWSSGTSWYEQYF	TGTGCCTGGAGTTCCGGGACTAGCTGGTACGAGCAGTACTTC
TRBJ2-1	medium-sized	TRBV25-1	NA	CASSGPINNEQFF	TGTGCCAGCAGTGGACCGATTAACAATGAGCAGTTCTTC
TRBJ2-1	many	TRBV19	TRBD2	CASSIAAGGPVNEQFF	TGTGCCAGTAGTATTGCCGCGGGGGGGCCAGTTAATGAGCAGTTCTTC
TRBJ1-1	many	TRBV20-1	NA	CRPASWGVRTEAFF	TGCAGGCCTGCAAGCTGGGGAGTGAGGACTGAAGCTTTCTTT
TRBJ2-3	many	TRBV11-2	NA	CASSLGVGGPGPTDTQYF	TGTGCCAGCAGCTTAGGCGTGGGTGGTCCAGGGCCCACAGATACGCAGTATTTT
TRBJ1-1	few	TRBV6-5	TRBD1	CASRGQGIEAFF	TGTGCCAGCAGGGGACAGGGAATTGAAGCTTTCTTT
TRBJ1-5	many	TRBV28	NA	CASSLYNQPQHF	TGTGCCAGCAGTTTATACAATCAGCCCCAGCATTTT